The 27 T cell receptor beta chains reported below all come from one sample, sequenced in a study of blood T cells in healthy people across ages. A second PCR, run for about 7 to 12 cycles, used a sample-barcoded 5' primer plus a J-beta primer mix. Each CDR3 protein gets one entry after TCRdb re-called the 5' RACE reads with MiXCR. Among around 690,000 distinct CDR3 sequences listed, roughly 58% were seen once. The sample was blood. The source is a man in his sixties in good health.

The CDR3 is CASSSEPGYGYTF. CDR3 DNA sequence: TGTGCCAGCAGCTCAGAACCAGGATATGGCTACACCTTC. The chain employs TRBV7-2 and TRBJ1-2; D call uncertain. Germline CDR1 reads SGHTA; CDR2 reads FQGNSA. The CDR3 extends over 13 amino acids. With 4 bases removed from V and 5 bases from J, the gap between germline ends came to 11 bases.

The chain recombines TRBV10-3 with TRBJ2-4; 12 bases fit TRBD1. J gave up 13 bases and V 6 bases, and 10 bases lay outside the gene matches. CDR3 length: 14 amino acids. Per the germline V gene, CDR1 is ENHRY and CDR2 is SYGVKD. This CDR3 reads CAISPGTGGAVQYF. The CDR3 DNA reads as TGTGCCATCAGCCCCGGGACAGGGGGCGCCGTGCAGTACTTC.

The chain employs TRBV9 and TRBJ2-5; 7 positions match TRBD2. CDR1 is SGDLS and CDR2 is YYNGEE in the germline V gene. The CDR3 extends over 15 amino acids. V lost 0 bases, J lost 2 bases, and 4 bases stayed unmatched. The CDR3 nucleotides read TGTGCCAGCAGCGTAGGGGCGGGGGAACAAGAGACCCAGTACTTC. Its protein product is CASSVGAGEQETQYF.

The J gene is TRBJ2-7, the V gene TRBV20-1; D perhaps matches TRBD2 (6 bases). This CDR3 has 14 amino acids. With 4 bases removed from V and 7 bases from J, the gap between germline ends came to 20 bases. Germline CDR1 and CDR2: DFQATT and SNEGSKA (reference sequence). The chain's CDR3 is CSANSRGWSGEQYF. Here the CDR3 DNA reads TGCAGTGCTAATTCACGGGGGTGGAGTGGTGAGCAGTACTTC.

This chain joins TRBV24-1 and TRBJ2-3; the match to TRBD2 covers 8 bases. CDR1 is KGHDR and CDR2 is SFDVKD in the germline V gene. The ends lost 4 bases at V and 4 bases at J; junction bases unmatched: 12. This CDR3 region has 17 residues. The CDR3 is CATSDSTGGPLSDTQYF. The CDR3 region has the DNA TGTGCCACCAGTGACTCCACGGGGGGGCCATTATCAGATACGCAGTATTTT.

The genes are TRBV6-1 and TRBJ1-6, with D unclear. Germline V CDR1 and CDR2: MNHNS, SASEGT. Trimming left V 1 base short and J 6 bases short, with 4 bases between. The CDR3 spans 13 residues. The CDR3 protein is CASSEDGNSPLHF. The CDR3, as DNA: TGTGCCAGCAGTGAAGACGGTAATTCACCCCTCCACTTT.

The chain is built from TRBV15 and TRBJ2-3; no firm D call. The germline V and J ends were trimmed by 7 bases and 0 bases, with 17 bases remaining between them. The CDR3 loop spans 16 amino acids. Per the germline V gene, CDR1 is LNHNV and CDR2 is YYDKDF (reference sequence). CDR3 coding DNA: TGTGCCACCAACCGCCGACGAGTATTGAGCACAGATACGCAGTATTTT. Its protein product is CATNRRRVLSTDTQYF.

This clonotype has a handful of counts. The chain has TRBV7-2 and TRBJ2-6, with D maybe TRBD1 (5 bases). The CDR3 covers 16 residues. Germline-derived CDR1 and CDR2 are SGHTA and FQGNSA. Trimming removed 0 bases at V and 2 bases at J, with 8 bases between. This chain's CDR3 is CASSLARAPGANVLTF. The CDR3 nucleotides read TGTGCCAGCAGCTTAGCCAGGGCACCTGGGGCCAACGTCCTGACTTTC.

This clonotype was found a few times. The chain has TRBV12-3 or TRBV12-4 and TRBJ1-2; D perhaps matches TRBD1 (6 bases). Trimming left V 5 bases short and J 8 bases short, with 15 bases between. This CDR3 is built from 13 residues. The CDR3 bases are TGTGCCAGCAGTCTCCGGACAGTGGGGGGCTACACCTTC. Amino acid sequence: CASSLRTVGGYTF.

V and J are TRBV4-1 and TRBJ2-6, with 10 bases that match TRBD1. V lost 3 bases to trimming and J lost 0 bases; unmatched junction nucleotides: 8. The CDR3 length is 19 residues. Germline assignment: CDR1 MGHRA and CDR2 YSYEKL. CDR3 in amino acids: CASSQRGTGESSGANVLTF. The CDR3 nucleotides are TGCGCCAGCAGCCAGAGGGGGACAGGGGAAAGCTCTGGGGCCAACGTCCTGACTTTC.

V usage is TRBV5-5 and J usage is TRBJ2-3, with D possibly being TRBD1 (6 bases). V lost 9 bases to trimming and J lost 1 base, with 9 bases between them. This CDR3 comprises 12 residues. Germline lookup yields CDR1 SGHKS and CDR2 YYEKEE (reference sequence). Here the CDR3 reads CATRQGTDTQYF. In DNA form, the CDR3 reads TGTGCCACCCGACAGGGCACAGATACGCAGTATTTT.

The chain employs TRBV6-6 and TRBJ1-2; tentatively, D is TRBD1 (5 bases). There are 14 residues in the CDR3. Between the trimmed V and J ends, which lost 6 bases and 1 base, there was a span of 12 bases. The V gene's germline CDR1 is MNHNY and CDR2 SVGAGI (reference sequence). CDR3 sequence (DNA): TGTGCCAGCAGCCAGCCCGACAGTAACTATGGCTACACCTTC. Encoded protein: CASSQPDSNYGYTF.

V gene TRBV27 combines with J gene TRBJ1-6, with D hard to call. CDR3 length: 14 amino acids. Germline loops: CDR1 MNHEY, CDR2 SMNVEV (reference sequence). V was clipped by 3 bases and J by 9 bases, with 12 bases between them. The CDR3 DNA is TGTGCCAGCAGTTTGGCGGGGATGGGTTCACCCCTCCACTTT. It codes for CASSLAGMGSPLHF.

This clonotype occurred many times. CDR3 nucleotides: TGTGCCAGCAGCTTAACCCAGGATTACGAGCAGTACTTC. This encodes CASSLTQDYEQYF. The rearrangement links TRBV7-9 to TRBJ2-7; D call uncertain. V was shortened by 2 bases and J by 4 bases, with 9 bases between the two germline ends. The CDR3 is 13 amino acids. Germline V gene data show CDR1 as SEHNR and CDR2 as FQNEAQ (reference sequence).

This clonotype was picked up one time. The chain joins TRBV4-2 to TRBJ2-6; the D is unclear. Trimming left V 6 bases short and J 4 bases short, with 13 bases between. The CDR3 sequence is 15 residues long. In germline, CDR1 is LGHNA, CDR2 YNFKEQ. CDR3 loop: CASSPSTRGANVLTF. CDR3 DNA sequence: TGTGCCAGCAGTCCTTCGACGAGGGGGGCCAACGTCCTGACTTTC.

The chain is built from TRBV5-5 and TRBJ1-5, with 7 positions matching TRBD1. The CDR3 is 14 amino acids. CDR1 is SGHKS, CDR2 YYEKEE, per germline (reference sequence). V dropped 4 bases and J dropped 7; count of bases not matched to a gene: 8. The CDR3 spells CASSRNRGGQPQHF. The CDR3 region has the DNA TGTGCCAGCAGCCGTAACAGGGGCGGGCAGCCCCAGCATTTT.

V and J are TRBV20-1 and TRBJ2-1, with a possible D match to TRBD1 (5 bases). V was shortened by 5 bases and J by 0 bases, with 11 bases between the two germline ends. The germline CDR1 and CDR2 sequences are DFQATT and SNEGSKA (reference sequence). CDR3 size: 14 residues. CDR3 residues: CSALDTSSYNEQFF. The CDR3 DNA is TGCAGTGCTTTGGACACGAGCTCCTACAATGAGCAGTTCTTC.

The sample holds one count of this clonotype. This sequence joins TRBV20-1 and TRBJ1-5; TRBD1 matches at 8 bases. After removal of 0 bases from V and 3 bases from J, the junction contained 10 bases not matched to a gene. The germline V gene has CDR1 DFQATT and CDR2 SNEGSKA (reference sequence). The CDR3 length is 17 residues. The DNA for the CDR3 is TGCAGTGCTAGAGATGGGGGGGCAGGGGGCTACAATCAGCCCCAGCATTTT. It yields the protein CSARDGGAGGYNQPQHF.

The chain couples TRBV5-6 to TRBJ2-5; tentative D call: TRBD2 (5 bases). Trimming stripped 4 bases from V and 1 base from J, with 11 bases between. Germline loops: CDR1 SGHDT, CDR2 YYEEEE. The CDR3 has 14 residues. The CDR3 loop is CASSPVDFQETQYF. Written as DNA, the CDR3 is TGTGCCAGCAGCCCCGTGGACTTCCAAGAGACCCAGTACTTC.

The rearrangement joins TRBV21-1 to TRBJ1-5; TRBD1 is the table's D call, not checked against the DNA. TRBV21-1 has pseudogene status. The CDR3 spans 15 residues. The CDR3 region is CASSTGQASNQPQHF. The CDR3 bases are TGTGCCAGCAGCACTGGACAGGCTAGCAATCAGCCCCAGCATTTT.

J is TRBJ1-4 and V is TRBV4-1; 7 bases are shared with TRBD1. The CDR3 consists of 14 residues. Germline CDR1 MGHRA, CDR2 YSYEKL. V shed 3 bases, J shed 8 bases, and the junction held 6 bases outside the gene matches. CDR3 sequence reads: CASSHPDRPEKLFF. CDR3 nucleotide sequence: TGCGCCAGCAGCCATCCGGACAGGCCCGAAAAACTGTTTTTT.

Notes on this clonotype: A read error may account for a junction end that differs from germline. The chain is built from TRBV19 and TRBJ2-1, with 12 bases matching TRBD2. In germline, CDR1 is LNHDA, CDR2 SQIVND (reference sequence). The CDR3 totals 15 residues. The CDR3 reads CASRKTSGGDNERFF. The CDR3 region has the DNA TGTGCCAGTCGCAAGACTAGCGGGGGAGACAATGAGCGGTTCTTC.

This clonotype was counted a single time. The chain is built from TRBV7-2 and TRBJ1-6, with D unresolved. CDR1 and CDR2 (germline): SGHTA, FQGNSA. V lost 2 bases, J lost 5 bases, and 10 bases lay in between. CDR3 length: 15 residues. The CDR3 reads CASSLNRPDNSPLHF. In DNA form, the CDR3 reads TGTGCCAGCAGCTTAAATCGCCCAGATAATTCACCCCTCCACTTT.

This clonotype was seen more than once but under ten times. This chain uses TRBV3-1 with TRBJ1-1; 9 nucleotides match TRBD1. CDR1 is LGHDT and CDR2 is YNNKEL in the germline V gene (reference sequence). This CDR3 is built from 12 residues. The J segment lost 4 bases and the V segment lost 6 bases, leaving 0 bases of the junction unmatched. CDR3 sequence reads: CASRTGGTEAFF. The CDR3 nucleotides read TGTGCCAGCAGGACAGGGGGCACTGAAGCTTTCTTT.

The gene calls are TRBV7-2 and TRBJ2-1; TRBD2 matches at 7 bases. The CDR3 loop spans 15 amino acids. Trimming cost V 5 bases and J 7 bases; bases outside gene matches: 11. Germline loops: CDR1 SGHTA, CDR2 FQGNSA. The CDR3 loop is CASSTRDVGGNEQFF. DNA of the CDR3: TGTGCCAGCAGCACCAGGGACGTCGGGGGGAATGAGCAGTTCTTC.

There are a few counts of this clonotype. The J gene is TRBJ2-5, the V gene TRBV7-2; a weak D match, TRBD2 (5 bases). V lost 1 base and J 11 bases, leaving 17 bases between the germline ends. CDR1 SGHTA and CDR2 FQGNSA come from the germline V gene. This CDR3 has 14 residues. CDR3 loop: CASSLGFSQAVQYF. The CDR3, as DNA: TGTGCCAGCAGCTTAGGTTTCTCTCAAGCGGTGCAGTACTTC.

The chain has TRBV6-6 and TRBJ2-1; the match to TRBD2 covers 8 bases. CDR1 is MNHNY and CDR2 is SVGAGI in the germline V gene (reference sequence). The CDR3 runs to 17 residues. Trimming at V came to 2 bases and at J to 7 bases, leaving 13 bases not matched to a gene. The CDR3: CASSYGFTGGAGNEQFF. CDR3 nucleotides: TGTGCCAGCAGTTACGGATTTACCGGGGGGGCGGGGAATGAGCAGTTCTTC.